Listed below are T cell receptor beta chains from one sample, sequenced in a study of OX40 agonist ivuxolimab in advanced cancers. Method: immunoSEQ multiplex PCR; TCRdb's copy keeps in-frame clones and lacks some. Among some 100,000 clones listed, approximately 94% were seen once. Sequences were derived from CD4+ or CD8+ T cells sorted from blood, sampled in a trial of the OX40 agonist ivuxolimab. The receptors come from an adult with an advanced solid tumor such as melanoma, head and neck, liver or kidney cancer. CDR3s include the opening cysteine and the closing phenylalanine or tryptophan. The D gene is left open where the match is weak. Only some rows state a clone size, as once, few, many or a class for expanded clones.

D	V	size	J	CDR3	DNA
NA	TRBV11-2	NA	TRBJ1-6	CASSLDRWSSYNSPLHF	TGTGCCAGCAGCTTAGATAGGTGGAGCTCCTATAATTCACCCCTCCACTTT
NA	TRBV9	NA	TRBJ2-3	CASTSGQDTQYF	TGTGCCAGCACCTCGGGGCAGGATACGCAGTATTTT
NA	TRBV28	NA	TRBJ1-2	CASSSGHPLVDYGYTF	TGTGCCAGCAGCTCGGGACACCCTTTGGTTGACTATGGCTACACCTTC
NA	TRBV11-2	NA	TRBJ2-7	CASSLGPGVYF	TGTGCCAGCAGCTTAGGGCCCGGGGTGTACTTC
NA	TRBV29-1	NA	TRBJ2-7	CSVEGGQGGSYEQYF	TGCAGCGTTGAGGGTGGCCAGGGAGGTTCCTACGAGCAGTACTTC
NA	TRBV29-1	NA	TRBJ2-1	CSVVSGEQFF	TGCAGCGTTGTGTCGGGTGAGCAGTTCTTC
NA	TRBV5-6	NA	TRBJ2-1	CASASPGLHNEQFF	TGTGCCAGCGCCTCCCCGGGCCTTCACAATGAGCAGTTCTTC
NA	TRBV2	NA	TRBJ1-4	CASRQIQTGPNEKLFF	TGTGCCAGCAGGCAAATCCAAACCGGGCCCAATGAAAAACTGTTTTTT
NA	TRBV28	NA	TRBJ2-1	CASISSRRAYNEQFF	TGTGCCAGTATCTCGTCGAGGAGGGCCTACAATGAGCAGTTCTTC
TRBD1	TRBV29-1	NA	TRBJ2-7	CSVEWAGTGGEYEQYF	TGCAGCGTTGAATGGGCCGGGACAGGGGGAGAGTACGAGCAGTACTTC
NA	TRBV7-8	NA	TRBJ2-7	CASSLKALDLYEQYF	TGTGCCAGCAGCTTAAAGGCTTTGGATCTCTACGAGCAGTACTTC
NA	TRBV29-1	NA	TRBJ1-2	CSVPGPHYGYTF	TGCAGCGTTCCGGGACCTCACTATGGCTACACCTTC
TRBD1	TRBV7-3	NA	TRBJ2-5	CASSLGPLDRGRWETQYF	TGTGCCAGCAGCTTAGGCCCCCTGGACAGGGGGCGATGGGAGACCCAGTACTTC
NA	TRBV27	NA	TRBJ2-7	CASSRGITGGEQYF	TGTGCCAGCAGCCGCGGAATTACCGGAGGCGAGCAGTACTTC
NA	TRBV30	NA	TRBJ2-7	CAWRKGRTSLEQYF	TGTGCCTGGCGCAAGGGCAGGACCTCCTTGGAGCAGTACTTC
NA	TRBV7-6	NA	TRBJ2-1	CASSLGDEQFF	TGTGCCAGCAGCTTAGGGGATGAGCAGTTCTTC
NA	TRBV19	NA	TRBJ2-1	CASSIPTVYNEQFF	TGTGCCAGTAGTATCCCGACAGTATACAATGAGCAGTTCTTC
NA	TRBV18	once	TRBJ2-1	CASSGDEQFF	TGTGCCAGCTCCGGGGATGAGCAGTTCTTC
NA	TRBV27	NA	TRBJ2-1	CASSLGSVNEQFF	TGTGCCAGCAGTTTAGGGTCCGTCAATGAGCAGTTCTTC
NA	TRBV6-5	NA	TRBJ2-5	CASRQGIQETQYF	TGTGCCAGCAGACAGGGCATACAAGAGACCCAGTACTTC
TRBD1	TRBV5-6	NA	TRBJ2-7	CASSSAGTGLYEQYF	TGTGCCAGCAGCTCGGCCGGGACAGGGCTCTACGAGCAGTACTTC
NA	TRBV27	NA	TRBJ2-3	CANFRGAQYF	TGTGCCAATTTCCGCGGGGCGCAGTATTTT
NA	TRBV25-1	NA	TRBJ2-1	CASKRWVGGPLYNEQFF	TGTGCCAGCAAGAGGTGGGTGGGGGGTCCCCTCTACAATGAGCAGTTCTTC
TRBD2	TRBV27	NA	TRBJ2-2	CASSFAGTSPIGELFF	TGTGCCAGCAGTTTCGCCGGGACTAGCCCCATCGGGGAGCTGTTTTTT
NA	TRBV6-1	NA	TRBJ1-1	CASSEISSNTEAFF	TGTGCCAGCAGTGAAATTAGCTCTAACACTGAAGCTTTCTTT
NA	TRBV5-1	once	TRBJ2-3	CASSLEADTDTQYF	TGCGCCAGCAGCTTGGAAGCGGATACAGATACGCAGTATTTT
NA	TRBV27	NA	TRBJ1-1	CASSLISGTTEAFF	TGTGCCAGCAGTTTAATCTCGGGTACGACTGAAGCTTTCTTT
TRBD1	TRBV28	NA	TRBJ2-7	CASRTGGSYEQYF	TGTGCCAGCAGGACAGGGGGATCCTACGAGCAGTACTTC
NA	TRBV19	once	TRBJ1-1	CASSSRQWNTEAFF	TGTGCCAGTAGTTCGAGACAGTGGAACACTGAAGCTTTCTTT
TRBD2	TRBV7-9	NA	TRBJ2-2	CASTAGGLSGELFF	TGTGCCAGTACGGCGGGAGGCCTCTCCGGGGAGCTGTTTTTT
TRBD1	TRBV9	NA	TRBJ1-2	CASRSDRGHGYGYTF	TGTGCCAGCCGGTCCGACAGGGGGCATGGCTATGGCTACACCTTC
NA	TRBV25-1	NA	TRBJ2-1	CASSLDRDANEQFF	TGTGCCAGCAGCTTAGACCGGGACGCCAATGAGCAGTTCTTC
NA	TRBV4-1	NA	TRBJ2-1	CASSQGYSEQFF	TGCGCCAGCAGCCAAGGGTACAGTGAGCAGTTCTTC
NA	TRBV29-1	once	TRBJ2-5	CSGTGNQETQYF	TGCAGCGGGACCGGGAACCAAGAGACCCAGTACTTC
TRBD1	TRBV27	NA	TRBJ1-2	CASSQSGTGYYGYTF	TGTGCCAGCAGTCAATCCGGGACAGGGTACTATGGCTACACCTTC
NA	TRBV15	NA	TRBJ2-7	CATSSGGGPSSLLYEQYF	TGTGCCACCAGCAGTGGGGGGGGGCCTAGCTCCCTACTCTACGAGCAGTACTTC
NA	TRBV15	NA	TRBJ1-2	CATSRDRGRGYGYTF	TGTGCCACCAGCAGAGATAGAGGGAGGGGTTATGGCTACACCTTC
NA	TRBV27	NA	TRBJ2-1	CASSYSGGLPLNEQFF	TGTGCCAGCAGTTACTCCGGGGGCCTTCCCCTCAATGAGCAGTTCTTC
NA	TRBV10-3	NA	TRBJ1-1	CAIQRTANTEAFF	TGTGCCATCCAAAGGACGGCCAACACTGAAGCTTTCTTT
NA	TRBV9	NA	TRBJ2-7	CASSVVGGAPSYEQYF	TGTGCCAGCAGCGTAGTAGGGGGTGCCCCCTCCTACGAGCAGTACTTC
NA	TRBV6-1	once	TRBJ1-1	CASMGGYEAFF	TGTGCCAGCATGGGAGGTTATGAAGCTTTCTTT
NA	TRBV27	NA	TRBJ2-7	CASSPLFSGQREQYF	TGTGCCAGCAGCCCCTTGTTTTCAGGTCAGCGGGAGCAGTACTTC
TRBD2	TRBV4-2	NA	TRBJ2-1	CASSQVSRLAGGYNEQFF	TGTGCCAGCAGCCAAGTATCCCGACTAGCGGGAGGCTACAATGAGCAGTTCTTC
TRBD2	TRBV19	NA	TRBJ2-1	CASSKERENYNEQFF	TGTGCCAGTAGTAAAGAGCGGGAGAATTACAATGAGCAGTTCTTC
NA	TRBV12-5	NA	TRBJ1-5	CASGLLNQPQHF	TGTGCTAGTGGGTTATTAAATCAGCCCCAGCATTTT
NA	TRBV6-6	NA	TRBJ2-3	CASSFTRTTSDTQYF	TGTGCCAGCAGTTTCACAAGGACTACCTCAGATACGCAGTATTTT